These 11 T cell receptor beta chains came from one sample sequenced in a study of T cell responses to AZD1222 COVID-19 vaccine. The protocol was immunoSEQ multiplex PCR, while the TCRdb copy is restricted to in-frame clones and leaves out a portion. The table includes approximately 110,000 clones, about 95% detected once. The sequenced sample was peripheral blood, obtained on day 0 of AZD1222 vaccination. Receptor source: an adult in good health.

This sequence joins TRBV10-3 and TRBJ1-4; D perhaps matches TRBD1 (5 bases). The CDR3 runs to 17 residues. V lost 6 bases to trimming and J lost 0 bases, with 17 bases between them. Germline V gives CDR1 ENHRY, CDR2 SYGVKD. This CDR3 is CAIRAGAGSPTNEKLFF. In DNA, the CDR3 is TGTGCCATCAGGGCTGGTGCAGGGAGTCCAACTAATGAAAAACTGTTTTTT.

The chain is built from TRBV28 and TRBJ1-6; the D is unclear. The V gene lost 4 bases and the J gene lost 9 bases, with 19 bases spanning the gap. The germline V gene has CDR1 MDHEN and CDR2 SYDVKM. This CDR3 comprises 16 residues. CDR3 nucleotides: TGTGCCAGCAGTTCTTTACCAGTCCGGATCGGTTCACCCCTCCACTTT. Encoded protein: CASSSLPVRIGSPLHF. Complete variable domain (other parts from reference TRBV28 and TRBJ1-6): DVKVTQSSRYLVKRTGEKVFLECVQDMDHENMFWYRQDPGLGLRLIYFSYDVKMKEKGDIPEGYSVSREKKERFSLILESASTNQTSMYLCASSSLPVRIGSPLHFGNGTRLTVT.

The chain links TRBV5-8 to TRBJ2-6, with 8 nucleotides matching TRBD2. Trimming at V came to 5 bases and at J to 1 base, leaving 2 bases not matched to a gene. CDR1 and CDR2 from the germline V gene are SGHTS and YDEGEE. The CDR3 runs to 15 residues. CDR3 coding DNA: TGTGCCAGCAGGCCGGGAGGGTCTGGGGCCAACGTCCTGACTTTC. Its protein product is CASRPGGSGANVLTF. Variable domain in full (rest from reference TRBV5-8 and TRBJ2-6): EAGVTQSPTHLIKTRGQQATLRCSPISGHTSVYWYQQALGLGLQFLLWYDEGEERNRGNFPPRFSGRQFPNYSSELNVNALELEDSALYLCASRPGGSGANVLTFGAGSRLTVL.

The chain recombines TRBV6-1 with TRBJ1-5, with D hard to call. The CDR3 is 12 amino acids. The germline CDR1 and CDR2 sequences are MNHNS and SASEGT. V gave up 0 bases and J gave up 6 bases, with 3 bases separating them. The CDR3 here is CASSEAAQPQHF. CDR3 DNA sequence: TGTGCCAGCAGTGAAGCCGCTCAGCCCCAGCATTTT.

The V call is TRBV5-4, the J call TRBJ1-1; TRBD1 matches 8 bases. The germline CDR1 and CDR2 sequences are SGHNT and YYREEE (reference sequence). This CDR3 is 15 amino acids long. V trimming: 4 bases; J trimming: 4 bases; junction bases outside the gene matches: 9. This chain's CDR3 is CASSVRQGRGTEAFF. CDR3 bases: TGTGCCAGCAGCGTGCGACAGGGGCGGGGCACTGAAGCTTTCTTT.

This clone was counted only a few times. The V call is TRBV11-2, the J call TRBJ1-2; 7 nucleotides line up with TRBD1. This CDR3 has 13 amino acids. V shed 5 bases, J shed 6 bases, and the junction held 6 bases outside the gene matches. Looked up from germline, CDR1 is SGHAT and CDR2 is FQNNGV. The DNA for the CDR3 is TGTGCCAGCAGCCCGCACAGGGGACATGGCTACACCTTC. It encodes CASSPHRGHGYTF. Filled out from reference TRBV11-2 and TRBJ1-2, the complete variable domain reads EAGVAQSPRYKIIEKRQSVAFWCNPISGHATLYWYQQILGQGPKLLIQFQNNGVVDDSQLPKDRFSAERLKGVDSTLKIQPAKLEDSAVYLCASSPHRGHGYTFGSGTRLTVV.

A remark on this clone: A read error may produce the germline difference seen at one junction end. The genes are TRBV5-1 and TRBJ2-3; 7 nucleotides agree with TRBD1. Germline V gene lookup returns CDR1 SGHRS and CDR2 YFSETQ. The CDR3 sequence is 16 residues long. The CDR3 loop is CASSTITGDGSDTQYF. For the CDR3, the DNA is TGCGCTAGCAGTACTATTACAGGGGATGGGTCAGATACGCAGTATTTT. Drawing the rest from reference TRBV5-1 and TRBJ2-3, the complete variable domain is KAGVTQTPRYLIKTRGQQVTLSCSPISGHRSVSWYQQTPGQGLQFLFEYFSETQRNKGNFPGRFSGRQFSNSRSEMNVSTLELGDSALYLCASSTITGDGSDTQYFGPGTRLTVL.

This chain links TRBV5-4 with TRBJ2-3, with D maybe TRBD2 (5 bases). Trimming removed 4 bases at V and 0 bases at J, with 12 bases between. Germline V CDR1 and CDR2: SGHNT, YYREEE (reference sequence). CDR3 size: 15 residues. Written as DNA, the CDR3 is TGTGCCAGCAGCACCGGGAAAATCAGCACAGATACGCAGTATTTT. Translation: CASSTGKISTDTQYF.

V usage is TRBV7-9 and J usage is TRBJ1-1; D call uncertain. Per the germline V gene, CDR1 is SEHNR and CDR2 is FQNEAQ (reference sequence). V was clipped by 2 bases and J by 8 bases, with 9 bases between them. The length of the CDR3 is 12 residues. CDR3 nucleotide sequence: TGTGCCAGCAGCTTACGGGCAGCCGAAGCTTTCTTT. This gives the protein CASSLRAAEAFF.

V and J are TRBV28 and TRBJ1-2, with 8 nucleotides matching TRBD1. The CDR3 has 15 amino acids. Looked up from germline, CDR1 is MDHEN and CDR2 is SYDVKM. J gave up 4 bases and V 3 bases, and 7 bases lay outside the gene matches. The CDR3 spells CASSFPGGAAYGYTF. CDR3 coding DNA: TGTGCCAGCAGTTTTCCAGGGGGCGCGGCCTATGGCTACACCTTC.

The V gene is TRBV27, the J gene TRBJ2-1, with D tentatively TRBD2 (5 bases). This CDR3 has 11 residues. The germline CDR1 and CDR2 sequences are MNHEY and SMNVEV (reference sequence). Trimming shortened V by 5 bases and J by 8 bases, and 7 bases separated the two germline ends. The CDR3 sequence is CASSAGDEQFF. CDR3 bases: TGTGCCAGCAGTGCCGGGGATGAGCAGTTCTTC.